The sequence of this T cell receptor (beta chain) was determined in a study of T cell responses to AZD1222 COVID-19 vaccine. Some clones are missing from TCRdb's copy, which holds only in-frame ones; the method was immunoSEQ multiplex PCR. This sample has 65,000 to 80,000 clones, with under 95% found just once. In its sample, this clone was seen once. Its antigen is not known. General observations from the study: Regions 160-218 and 743-854 held dominance among vaccine-associated CD4 TCRs, which spanned spike. Most donors were white British, females outnumbered males, and clonal diversity was possibly underestimated. Targeting of unmutated variant regions was reportedly seen in nearly half of spike-specific TCRs.

This CDR3 is built from 12 residues. Germline-derived CDR1 and CDR2 are LGHDT and YNNKEL (reference sequence). Trimming took 2 bases from V and 5 from J, leaving 7 bases between them. This TCR came from an adult in good health. Source: peripheral blood, taken on day 0 of MenACWY control vaccination. This chain links TRBV3-1 (or the pseudogene TRBV3-2) with TRBJ2-7; no firm D call. CDR3 sequence reads: CASSQRRDEQYF. DNA for the CDR3: TGTGCCAGCAGCCAACGTAGGGACGAGCAGTACTTC.